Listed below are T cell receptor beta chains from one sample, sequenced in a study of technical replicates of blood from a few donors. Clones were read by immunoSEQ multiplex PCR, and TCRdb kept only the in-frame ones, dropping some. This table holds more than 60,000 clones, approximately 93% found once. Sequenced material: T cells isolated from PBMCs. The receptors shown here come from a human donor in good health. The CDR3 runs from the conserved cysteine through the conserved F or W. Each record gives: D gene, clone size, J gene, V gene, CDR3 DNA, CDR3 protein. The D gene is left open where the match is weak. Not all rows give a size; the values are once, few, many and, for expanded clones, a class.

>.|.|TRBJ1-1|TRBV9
TGTGCCAGCAGCCCCCGCGAAGGGAAGGGGACTGAAGCTTTCTTT
CASSPREGKGTEAFF
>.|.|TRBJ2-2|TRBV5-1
TGCGCCAGCAGAAGGACACCGACGAACACCGGGGAGCTGTTTTTT
CASRRTPTNTGELFF
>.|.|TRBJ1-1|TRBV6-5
TGTGCCAGCAGTTACGGCCGGGGCACTGAAGCTTTCTTT
CASSYGRGTEAFF
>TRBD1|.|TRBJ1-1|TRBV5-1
TGCGCCAGCAGCTTGGATGTTAGCAGGGGGAGCACTGAAGCTTTCTTT
CASSLDVSRGSTEAFF
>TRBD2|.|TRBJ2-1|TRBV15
TGTGCCACCAGCAGAGATACTAGCGGGACATTTGAGCAGTTCTTC
CATSRDTSGTFEQFF
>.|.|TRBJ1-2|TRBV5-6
TGTGCCAGCAGCTTGGGGACAGATTATGGCTACACCTTC
CASSLGTDYGYTF
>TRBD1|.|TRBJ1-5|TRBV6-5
TGTGCCAGCAGTCACAGGGGGAACAATCAGCCCCAGCATTTT
CASSHRGNNQPQHF
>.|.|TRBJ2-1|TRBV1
TGCACCAGCAGCCAAGAAATCCGCGGGAGGTCCCAAAACGATGAGCAGTTCTTC
CTSSQEIRGRSQNDEQFF
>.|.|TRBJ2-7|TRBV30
TGTGCCTGCTGGGGACTGGATTCCTACGAGCAGTACTTC
CACWGLDSYEQYF
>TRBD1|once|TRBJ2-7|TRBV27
TGTGCCAGCAGTTTAGGGACAGGGGCCTACGAGCAGTACTTC
CASSLGTGAYEQYF
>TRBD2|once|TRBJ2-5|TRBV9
TGTGCCAGCAGCGTTTTAGCGGGTGTGAACGCGGAGACCCAGTACTTC
CASSVLAGVNAETQYF
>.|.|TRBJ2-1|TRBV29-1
TGCAGCGTTGATTGGGCTGCGCAGTTCTTC
CSVDWAAQFF
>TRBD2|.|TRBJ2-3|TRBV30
TGTGCCTGGAAAGGACTAGCGGGGATTAGCACAGATACGCAGTATTTT
CAWKGLAGISTDTQYF
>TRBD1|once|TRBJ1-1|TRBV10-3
TGTGCCATCAGCGCACTGACAGGGGTGAACACTGAAGCTTTCTTT
CAISALTGVNTEAFF
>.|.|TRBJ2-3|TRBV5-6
TGTGCCAGCCAGAAAGCAGATACGCAGTATTTT
CASQKADTQYF
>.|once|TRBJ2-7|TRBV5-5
TGTGCCAGCAGCTTGGTGCAAGCGGACTACGAGCAGTACTTC
CASSLVQADYEQYF
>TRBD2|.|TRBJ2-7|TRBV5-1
TGCGCCAGCAGCTCTCGCGCGGGGACTAGCGGGAACTACGAGCAGTACTTC
CASSSRAGTSGNYEQYF
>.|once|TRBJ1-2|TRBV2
TGTGCCAACCCTGACAGTCTCTCTGGCTACACCTTC
CANPDSLSGYTF
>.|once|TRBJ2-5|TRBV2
TGTGCCAGCAGTGTTGGGCGACAAGAGACCCAGTACTTC
CASSVGRQETQYF
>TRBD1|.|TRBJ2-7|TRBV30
TGTGCCTGGAACAGAGGGGGCCCCACCTACGAGCAGTACTTC
CAWNRGGPTYEQYF
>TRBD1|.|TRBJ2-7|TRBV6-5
TGTGCCAGCAGTAAGGGACAGTCCTACGAGCAGTACTTC
CASSKGQSYEQYF
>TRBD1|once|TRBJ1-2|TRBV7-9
TGTGCCAGCAGCGGAGGGACAGGCTATGGCTACACCTTC
CASSGGTGYGYTF
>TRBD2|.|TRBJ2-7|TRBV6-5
TGTGCCAGCAGTTACTCGAGCGGGAACGAGCAGTACTTC
CASSYSSGNEQYF
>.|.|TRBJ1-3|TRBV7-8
TGTGCCAGCAGCTTAGCGGGAGGGACTGGAAACACCATATATTTT
CASSLAGGTGNTIYF
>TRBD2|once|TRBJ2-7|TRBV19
TGTGCCAGTAGTATAGATCTGTCTAGCGGGAGAAGGCAGGGCGAGCAGTACTTC
CASSIDLSSGRRQGEQYF
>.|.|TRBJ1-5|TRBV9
TGTGCCAGCAGCGTAGTATCGGTGCAGCCCCAGCATTTT
CASSVVSVQPQHF
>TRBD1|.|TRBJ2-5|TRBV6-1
TGTGCCAGCAGTGAGAGCAGGGGGCGCGGAGAGACCCAGTACTTC
CASSESRGRGETQYF
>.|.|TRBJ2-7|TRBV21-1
TGTGCCAGCAGCAAATCTTTTTCGGCGACTAGCTACGAGCAGTACTTC
CASSKSFSATSYEQYF
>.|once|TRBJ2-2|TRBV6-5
TGTGCCAGCAGTTACGGCTTCACGAACACCGGGGAGCTGTTTTTT
CASSYGFTNTGELFF
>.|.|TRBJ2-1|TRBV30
TGTGCCTGGACCCGTGCGGGACGAGAAGGCGATGATGAGCAGTTCTTC
CAWTRAGREGDDEQFF
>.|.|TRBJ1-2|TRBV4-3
TGCGCCAGCAGCCAAGATCAGTACAGTAACTATGGCTACACCTTC
CASSQDQYSNYGYTF
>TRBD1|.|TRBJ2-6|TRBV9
TGTGCCAGCAACCGGGGACAGGGGTTCTCTGGGGCCAACGTCCTGACTTTC
CASNRGQGFSGANVLTF
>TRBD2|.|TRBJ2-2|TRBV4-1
TGCGCCAGCAGCCGGGTAGCGGGAGTGGGGTCCGGGGAGCTGTTTTTT
CASSRVAGVGSGELFF
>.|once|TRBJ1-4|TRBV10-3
TGTGCCATCAGCTACGAGATTAATGAAAAACTGTTTTTT
CAISYEINEKLFF
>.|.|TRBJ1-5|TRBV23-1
TGCGCCAGCAGTCAAAAAACCCCGAGACAGGAATGCAATCAGCCCCAGCATTTT
CASSQKTPRQECNQPQHF
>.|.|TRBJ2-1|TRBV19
TGTGCCAGTAGTATGGGACTCTATGAGCAGTTCTTC
CASSMGLYEQFF
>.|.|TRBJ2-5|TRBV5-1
TGCGCCAGCAATGGCGGGACGGGAGAGACCCAGTACTTC
CASNGGTGETQYF
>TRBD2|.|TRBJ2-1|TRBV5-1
TGCGCCAGCAGCTTCGGACTAGCGGAGAACAATGAGCAGTTCTTC
CASSFGLAENNEQFF
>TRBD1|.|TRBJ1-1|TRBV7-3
TGTGCCAGCAGCCTGTGGGACAGGGGGCCCCTGAACACTGAAGCTTTCTTT
CASSLWDRGPLNTEAFF
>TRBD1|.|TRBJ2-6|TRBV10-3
TGTGCCATCGGGACAGGGGGCGCCGGGGCCAACGTCCTGACTTTC
CAIGTGGAGANVLTF
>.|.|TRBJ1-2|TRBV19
TGTGCCAGTAGTGAGGGATTGTCTGGCTACACCTTC
CASSEGLSGYTF
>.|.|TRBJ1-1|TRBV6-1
TGTGCCAGCACTATCGGGTACACTGAAGCTTTCTTT
CASTIGYTEAFF
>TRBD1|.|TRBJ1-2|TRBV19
TGTGCCAGTAGTGAACGCCACCAAGGGACAGGGGGCTATGGCTACACCTTC
CASSERHQGTGGYGYTF
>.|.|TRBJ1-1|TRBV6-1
TGTGCCAGCAGTGAACTGTATCTCGAAGCTTTCTTT
CASSELYLEAFF
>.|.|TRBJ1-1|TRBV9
TGTGCCAGCAGCGTAAAAGGGGAGGCTGAAGCTTTCTTT
CASSVKGEAEAFF
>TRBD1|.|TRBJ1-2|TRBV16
TGTGCCAGCAGCCAATCGGGACAGATAACCATATTCTATGGCTACACCTTC
CASSQSGQITIFYGYTF
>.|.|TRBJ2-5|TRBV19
TGTGCCAGTAGTCCCCAGGCTCCCGAGACCCAGTACTTC
CASSPQAPETQYF
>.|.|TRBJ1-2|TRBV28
TGTGCCAGCAGTTTAACAGGGACAAGGGGCTACACCTTC
CASSLTGTRGYTF
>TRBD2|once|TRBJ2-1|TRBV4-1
TGCGCCAGCAGCCCAGGTGGCGGGAGATATAATGAGCAGTTCTTC
CASSPGGGRYNEQFF
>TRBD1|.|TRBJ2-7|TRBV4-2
TGTGCCAGCAGCCCTGGGACAGACTTGCAGTACTTC
CASSPGTDLQYF
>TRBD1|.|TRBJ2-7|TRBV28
TGTGCCAGCAGTTTCGGACAGGGGGTCTACGAGCAGTACTTC
CASSFGQGVYEQYF
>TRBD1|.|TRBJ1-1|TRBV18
TGTGCCAGCTCAGACCGGGACAGATTGAACACTGAAGCTTTCTTT
CASSDRDRLNTEAFF
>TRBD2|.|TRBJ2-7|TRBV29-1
TGCAGCGTCGGGACTAGCGGGACCTACGAGCAGTACTTC
CSVGTSGTYEQYF
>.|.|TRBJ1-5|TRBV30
TGTGCCTGGAGTGGGAACAGGGTCAATCAGCCCCAGCATTTT
CAWSGNRVNQPQHF
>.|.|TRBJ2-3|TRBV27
TGTGCCAGCAGTTTATACCTAGGCACAGATACGCAGTATTTT
CASSLYLGTDTQYF
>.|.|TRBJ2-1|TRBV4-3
TGCGCCAGCAGCCATGACCCAGGCTCCTACAATGAGCAGTTCTTC
CASSHDPGSYNEQFF
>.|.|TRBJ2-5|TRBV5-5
TGTGCCAGCAGCTTAAGGGAGACAAGAGAGACCCAGTACTTC
CASSLRETRETQYF
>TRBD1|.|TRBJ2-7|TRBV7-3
TGTGCCAGCAGCCTCACAGGGGGCGAGCAGTACTTC
CASSLTGGEQYF
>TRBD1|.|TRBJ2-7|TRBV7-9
TGTGCCAGCAGCTTTCAGGGGGCCTACGAGCAGTACTTC
CASSFQGAYEQYF
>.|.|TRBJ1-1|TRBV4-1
TGCGCCAGCAGCCAAGATTCGGGGGGCGGAACTGAAGCTTTCTTT
CASSQDSGGGTEAFF